The present T cell receptor (beta chain) was sequenced within a study of T cell changes during pregnancy in multiple sclerosis. Germline CDR1 MNHEY, CDR2 SMNVEV (reference sequence). Trimming cost V 2 bases and J 7 bases; bases outside gene matches: 4. The CDR3 spans 14 residues. Profiling relied on immunoSEQ multiplex PCR, and the TCRdb table lists in-frame clones only, not all of them. The repertoire holds 25,000 to 35,000 clones, roughly 89% seen once, with 10% to 13% in the top ten. V is TRBV27 and J is TRBJ1-4; 7 bases map to TRBD1. This TCR was sampled from a female donor with multiple sclerosis, enrolled in a pregnancy study. Sequences were derived from CD8+ T cells from peripheral blood mononuclear cells, sampled in the second trimester of pregnancy. CDR3: CASSLGRGSEKLFF. CDR3 sequence (DNA): TGTGCCAGCAGTTTAGGCAGGGGGTCTGAAAAACTGTTTTTT. Full variable domain (outside the CDR3, taken from reference TRBV27 and TRBJ1-4): EAQVTQNPRYLITVTGKKLTVTCSQNMNHEYMSWYRQDPGLGLRQIYYSMNVEVTDKGDVPEGYKVSRKEKRNFPLILESPSPNQTSLYFCASSLGRGSEKLFFGSGTQLSVL.